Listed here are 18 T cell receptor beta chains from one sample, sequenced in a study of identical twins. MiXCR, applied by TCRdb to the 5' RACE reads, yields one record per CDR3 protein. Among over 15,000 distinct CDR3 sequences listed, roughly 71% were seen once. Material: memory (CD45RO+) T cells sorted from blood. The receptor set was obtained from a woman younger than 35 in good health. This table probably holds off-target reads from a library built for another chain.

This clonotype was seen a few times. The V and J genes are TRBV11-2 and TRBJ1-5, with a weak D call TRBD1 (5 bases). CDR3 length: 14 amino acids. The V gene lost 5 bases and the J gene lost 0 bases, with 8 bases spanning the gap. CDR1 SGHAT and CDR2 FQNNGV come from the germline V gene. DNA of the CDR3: TGTGCCAGCAGCCCGACAGATAGCAATCAGCCCCAGCATTTT. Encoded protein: CASSPTDSNQPQHF.

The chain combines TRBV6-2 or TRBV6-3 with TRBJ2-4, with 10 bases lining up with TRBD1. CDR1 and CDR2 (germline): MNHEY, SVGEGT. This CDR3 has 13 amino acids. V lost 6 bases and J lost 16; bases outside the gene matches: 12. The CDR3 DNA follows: TGTGCCAGCAGCTGGGGGGACAGGGGCGTTGAATACTTC. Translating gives CASSWGDRGVEYF.

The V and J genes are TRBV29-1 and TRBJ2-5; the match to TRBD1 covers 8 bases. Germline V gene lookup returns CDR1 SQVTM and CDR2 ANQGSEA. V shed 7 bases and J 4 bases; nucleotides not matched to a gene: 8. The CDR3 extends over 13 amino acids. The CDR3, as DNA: TGCAGCGACCGGGACAGGATAAGAGAGACCCAGTACTTC. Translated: CSDRDRIRETQYF.

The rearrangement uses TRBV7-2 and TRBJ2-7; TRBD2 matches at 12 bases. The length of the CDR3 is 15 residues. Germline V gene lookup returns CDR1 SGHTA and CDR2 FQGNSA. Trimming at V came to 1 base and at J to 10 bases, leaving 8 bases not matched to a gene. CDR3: CASSLGGLAGGDQYF. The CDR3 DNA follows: TGTGCCAGCAGCTTAGGTGGTCTAGCGGGAGGGGATCAGTACTTC.

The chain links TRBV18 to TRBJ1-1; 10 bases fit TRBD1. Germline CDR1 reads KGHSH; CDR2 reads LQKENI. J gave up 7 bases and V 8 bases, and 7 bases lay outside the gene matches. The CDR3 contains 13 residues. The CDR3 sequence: CASRRDRGFEAFF. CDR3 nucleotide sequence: TGTGCCAGCAGGCGGGACAGGGGCTTTGAAGCTTTCTTT.

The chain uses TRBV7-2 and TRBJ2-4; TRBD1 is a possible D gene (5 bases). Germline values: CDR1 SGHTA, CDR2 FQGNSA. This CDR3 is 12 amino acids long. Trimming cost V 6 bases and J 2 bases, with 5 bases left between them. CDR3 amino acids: CASRGPKNIQYF. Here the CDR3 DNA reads TGTGCCAGCAGGGGGCCCAAAAACATTCAGTACTTC.

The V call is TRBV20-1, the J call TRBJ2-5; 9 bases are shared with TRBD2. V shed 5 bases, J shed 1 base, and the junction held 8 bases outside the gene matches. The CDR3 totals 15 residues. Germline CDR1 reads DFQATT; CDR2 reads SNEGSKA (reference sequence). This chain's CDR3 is CSASTSGYPQETQYF. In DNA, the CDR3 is TGCAGTGCTTCGACTAGCGGCTACCCCCAAGAGACCCAGTACTTC.

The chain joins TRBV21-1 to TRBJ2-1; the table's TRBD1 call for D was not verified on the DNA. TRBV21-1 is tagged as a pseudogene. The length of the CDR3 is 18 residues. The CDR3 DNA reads TGTGCCAGCAGCAAAGAAACCCCCATCAAAGGGGGCATTCATGAGCAGTTCTTC. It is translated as CASSKETPIKGGIHEQFF.

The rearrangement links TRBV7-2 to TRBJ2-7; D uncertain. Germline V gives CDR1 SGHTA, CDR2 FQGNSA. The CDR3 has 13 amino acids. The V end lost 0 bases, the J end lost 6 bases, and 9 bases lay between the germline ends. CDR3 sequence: CASSLAHLSEQYF. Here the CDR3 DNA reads TGTGCCAGCAGCTTAGCGCACCTTTCCGAGCAGTACTTC.

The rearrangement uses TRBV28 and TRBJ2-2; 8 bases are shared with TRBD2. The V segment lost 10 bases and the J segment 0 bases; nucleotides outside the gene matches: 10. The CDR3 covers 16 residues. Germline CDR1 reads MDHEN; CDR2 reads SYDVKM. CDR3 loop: CAIPLGSGANTGELFF. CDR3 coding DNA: TGTGCCATCCCTTTGGGTAGCGGGGCGAACACCGGGGAGCTGTTTTTT.

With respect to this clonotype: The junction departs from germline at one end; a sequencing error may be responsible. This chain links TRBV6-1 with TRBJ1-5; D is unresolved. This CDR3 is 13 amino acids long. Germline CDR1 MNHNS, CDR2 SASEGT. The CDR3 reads CASGEGRNQPQHF. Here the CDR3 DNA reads TGTGCCAGCGGTGAAGGACGCAATCAGCCCCAGCATTTT.

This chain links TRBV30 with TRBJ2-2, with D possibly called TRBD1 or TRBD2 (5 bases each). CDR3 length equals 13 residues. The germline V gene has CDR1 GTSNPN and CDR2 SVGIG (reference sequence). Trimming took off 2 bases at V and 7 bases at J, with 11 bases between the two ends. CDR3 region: CAWSPGGGGELFF. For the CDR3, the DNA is TGTGCCTGGAGTCCCGGTGGGGGCGGGGAGCTGTTTTTT.

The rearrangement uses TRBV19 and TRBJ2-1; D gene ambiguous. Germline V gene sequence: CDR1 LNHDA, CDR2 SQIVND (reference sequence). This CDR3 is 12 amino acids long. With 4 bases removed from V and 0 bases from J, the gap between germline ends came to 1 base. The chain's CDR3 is CASSNSYNEQFF. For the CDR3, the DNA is TGTGCCAGTAGTAACTCCTACAATGAGCAGTTCTTC. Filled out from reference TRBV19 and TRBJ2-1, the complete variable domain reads DGGITQSPKYLFRKEGQNVTLSCEQNLNHDAMYWYRQDPGQGLRLIYYSQIVNDFQKGDIAEGYSVSREKKESFPLTVTSAQKNPTAFYLCASSNSYNEQFFGPGTRLTVL.

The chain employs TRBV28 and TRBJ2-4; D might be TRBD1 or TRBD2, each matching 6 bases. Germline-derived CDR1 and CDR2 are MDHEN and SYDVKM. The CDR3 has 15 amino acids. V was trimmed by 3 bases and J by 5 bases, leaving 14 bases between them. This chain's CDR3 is CASSLTGALENIQYF. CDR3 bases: TGTGCCAGCAGTTTGACGGGGGCGCTGGAAAACATTCAGTACTTC.

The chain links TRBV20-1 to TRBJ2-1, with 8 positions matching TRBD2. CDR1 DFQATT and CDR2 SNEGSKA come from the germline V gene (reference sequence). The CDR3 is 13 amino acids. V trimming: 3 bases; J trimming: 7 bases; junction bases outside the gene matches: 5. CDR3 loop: CSASRLAGNEQFF. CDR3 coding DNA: TGCAGTGCTAGTCGCCTAGCGGGTAATGAGCAGTTCTTC.

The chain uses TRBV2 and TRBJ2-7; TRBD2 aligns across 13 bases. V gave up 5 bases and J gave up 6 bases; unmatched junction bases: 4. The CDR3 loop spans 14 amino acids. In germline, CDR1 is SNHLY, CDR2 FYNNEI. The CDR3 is CASSSTSGRSEQYF. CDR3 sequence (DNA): TGTGCCAGCAGTTCGACTAGCGGGAGGTCCGAGCAGTACTTC.

The CDR3 bases are TGTGCCAGCAGCTTATGGGGGAGGATGAACACCGGGGAGCTGTTTTTT. It yields the protein CASSLWGRMNTGELFF. This chain connects TRBV7-3 to TRBJ2-2; tentatively, D is TRBD2 (6 bases). The CDR3 length is 16 residues. Germline lookup yields CDR1 SGHTA and CDR2 FQGTGA. Trimming left V 2 bases short and J 1 base short, with 11 bases between.

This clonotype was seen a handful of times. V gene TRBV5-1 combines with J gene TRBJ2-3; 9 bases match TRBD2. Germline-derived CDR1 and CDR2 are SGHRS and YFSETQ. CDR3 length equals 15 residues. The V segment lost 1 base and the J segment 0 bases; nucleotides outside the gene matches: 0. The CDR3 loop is CASSLTSGSTDTQYF. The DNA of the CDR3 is TGCGCCAGCAGCTTGACTAGCGGGAGCACAGATACGCAGTATTTT.